A selection of T cell receptor beta chains follows, all from one sample in a study of blood T cells in healthy people across ages. Using its own MiXCR run on the 5' RACE reads, TCRdb lists one record per CDR3 protein. The table includes some 1.5 million distinct CDR3 sequences, about 30% detected once. Sequencing was done on a sample of blood. These receptor sequences come from a woman in her thirties in good health. Both conserved end residues are part of each CDR3. A D gene is named only where the DNA matches it firmly. Clone size, where shown, is once, few, many, or a class for clones that have expanded.

cdr3_nt: TGTGCCATCAGTGAGTATGACAGGGAGGGAACCTACGAGCAGTACTTC
cdr3_aa: CAISEYDREGTYEQYF
d_call: NA
v_call: TRBV10-3
j_call: TRBJ2-7
clone_size: few

cdr3_nt: TGTGCCAGCAGTCAACAGGGTACCTATAATTCACCCCTCCACTTT
cdr3_aa: CASSQQGTYNSPLHF
d_call: NA
v_call: TRBV7-9
j_call: TRBJ1-6
clone_size: NA

cdr3_nt: TGTGCCAGCAGTTACCTCGGGGGAAGCTATGGCTACACCTTC
cdr3_aa: CASSYLGGSYGYTF
d_call: NA
v_call: TRBV6-2/TRBV6-3
j_call: TRBJ1-2
clone_size: few

cdr3_nt: TGCGCCAGCAGCCCTCCCGGGGGCAGAAACTATGGCTACACCTTC
cdr3_aa: CASSPPGGRNYGYTF
d_call: NA
v_call: TRBV4-3
j_call: TRBJ1-2
clone_size: NA

cdr3_nt: TGTGCCAGCAGCTTAGATCTAGGGAGGGACCGTTCACCCCTCCACTTT
cdr3_aa: CASSLDLGRDRSPLHF
d_call: NA
v_call: TRBV11-2
j_call: TRBJ1-6
clone_size: NA

cdr3_nt: TGTGCCACCAGCAGAGCATTAGGACAGGGACGGGAGACCCAGTACTTC
cdr3_aa: CATSRALGQGRETQYF
d_call: TRBD1
v_call: TRBV15
j_call: TRBJ2-5
clone_size: NA

cdr3_nt: TGTGCCATCAGGAGCGGGACGGAGGAGACCCAGTACTTC
cdr3_aa: CAIRSGTEETQYF
d_call: TRBD2
v_call: TRBV10-3
j_call: TRBJ2-5
clone_size: NA

cdr3_nt: TGTGCCATCCGCAACGGGCAGAATCAGCCCCAGCATTTT
cdr3_aa: CAIRNGQNQPQHF
d_call: NA
v_call: TRBV28
j_call: TRBJ1-5
clone_size: NA

cdr3_nt: TGTGCCACCAGTGCAACCGGGACTCAAGATACGCAGTATTTT
cdr3_aa: CATSATGTQDTQYF
d_call: NA
v_call: TRBV10-3
j_call: TRBJ2-3
clone_size: NA

cdr3_nt: TGCGCCAGCAGCCAGACAGGGAGGCTAACCTACGATGAGCAGTTCTTC
cdr3_aa: CASSQTGRLTYDEQFF
d_call: NA
v_call: TRBV4-3
j_call: TRBJ2-1
clone_size: NA

cdr3_nt: TGTGCCAGCAAAGGGGGGCCCACTGAAGCTTTCTTT
cdr3_aa: CASKGGPTEAFF
d_call: NA
v_call: TRBV7-9
j_call: TRBJ1-1
clone_size: few

cdr3_nt: TGTGCCAGCAGTTCCGGCCCGGGGATGAGGGCTTTCTTT
cdr3_aa: CASSSGPGMRAFF
d_call: NA
v_call: TRBV12-3/TRBV12-4
j_call: TRBJ1-1
clone_size: few

cdr3_nt: TGTGCCAGCAGTTTGACCTTACGCCCTAACTATGGCTACACCTTC
cdr3_aa: CASSLTLRPNYGYTF
d_call: NA
v_call: TRBV28
j_call: TRBJ1-2
clone_size: NA

cdr3_nt: TGTGCCACCAGCAGAGATCCTGGCTTTCAAGAGACCCAGTACTTC
cdr3_aa: CATSRDPGFQETQYF
d_call: NA
v_call: TRBV15
j_call: TRBJ2-5
clone_size: many

cdr3_nt: TGCAGCGTTCTGGCGGGAGAAGATGAGCAGTTCTTC
cdr3_aa: CSVLAGEDEQFF
d_call: TRBD2
v_call: TRBV29-1
j_call: TRBJ2-1
clone_size: many

cdr3_nt: TGTGCCAGCAGCGTTGGGTCCTTCGTCTACGAGCAGTACTTC
cdr3_aa: CASSVGSFVYEQYF
d_call: NA
v_call: TRBV9
j_call: TRBJ2-7
clone_size: NA

cdr3_nt: TGTGCCAGCAGGTACGCGACAGGGATACAGACCTACGAGCAGTACTTC
cdr3_aa: CASRYATGIQTYEQYF
d_call: TRBD1
v_call: TRBV6-5
j_call: TRBJ2-7
clone_size: few

cdr3_nt: TGTGCCAGCACCGATGAGGGGGGAGGTCAGCCCCAGCATTTT
cdr3_aa: CASTDEGGGQPQHF
d_call: NA
v_call: TRBV6-1
j_call: TRBJ1-5
clone_size: NA

cdr3_nt: TGCAGTGTGGCGACTAGCCGAAGCTCCTACAATGAGCAGTTCTTC
cdr3_aa: CSVATSRSSYNEQFF
d_call: TRBD2
v_call: TRBV20-1
j_call: TRBJ2-1
clone_size: NA

cdr3_nt: TGTGCCAGCAGTTACTCGGGGCTAGCGGGAGGGTTCTACAATGAGCAGTTCTTC
cdr3_aa: CASSYSGLAGGFYNEQFF
d_call: TRBD2
v_call: TRBV6-5
j_call: TRBJ2-1
clone_size: NA

cdr3_nt: TGTGCCAGCAGCGTAGCCAGCTTAAGCAATGAGCAGTACTTC
cdr3_aa: CASSVASLSNEQYF
d_call: NA
v_call: TRBV9
j_call: TRBJ2-7
clone_size: few

cdr3_nt: TGTGCCACCAGCCCAGGGGGTACGAACACCGGGGAGCTGTTTTTT
cdr3_aa: CATSPGGTNTGELFF
d_call: TRBD1
v_call: TRBV24-1
j_call: TRBJ2-2
clone_size: NA

cdr3_nt: TGTGCCAGCAGCCCGGACAGACATCAAGAGACCCAGTACTTC
cdr3_aa: CASSPDRHQETQYF
d_call: NA
v_call: TRBV7-6
j_call: TRBJ2-5
clone_size: many

cdr3_nt: TGCGCCAGCAGTGAGAAGATCGGCACAGATACGCAGTATTTT
cdr3_aa: CASSEKIGTDTQYF
d_call: NA
v_call: TRBV10-1
j_call: TRBJ2-3
clone_size: NA

cdr3_nt: TGCGCCAGCAGTGAGTCGGTGGCGGGGGGGCCAAATGAGCAGTTCTTC
cdr3_aa: CASSESVAGGPNEQFF
d_call: TRBD2
v_call: TRBV10-1
j_call: TRBJ2-1
clone_size: many

cdr3_nt: TGTGCCAGCAGTTTTAAGGGGACGGCAGATGCGCAGTATTTT
cdr3_aa: CASSFKGTADAQYF
d_call: NA
v_call: TRBV12-3/TRBV12-4
j_call: TRBJ2-3
clone_size: NA

cdr3_nt: TGTGCCAGCAGCTTAGAGGCCAACTACGAGCAGTACTTC
cdr3_aa: CASSLEANYEQYF
d_call: NA
v_call: TRBV11-2
j_call: TRBJ2-7
clone_size: few

cdr3_nt: TGTGCCAGCAGCGTAGAAGGGAAAGGTCCATCGCAAGAGACCCAGTACTTC
cdr3_aa: CASSVEGKGPSQETQYF
d_call: NA
v_call: TRBV9
j_call: TRBJ2-5
clone_size: few